The 4 T cell receptor beta chains listed next were all sequenced from one sample in a study of regulatory T cells in long-lasting Graves disease. Construction of the TCR beta libraries employed iRepertoire HTBI primers in conjunction with Arm-PCR of CDR3 regions. TCRdb called the multiplex PCR reads again in MiXCR, with one record for every CDR3 protein. The sample comprises about 460,000 distinct CDR3 sequences, roughly 15% of which are singletons, and 17% rests with the top ten. The time point denotes: newly diagnosed GD, antithyroid drugs for less than 3 months. TCR sequences were obtained from RNA taken from PBMCs. In addition, the sample was reused for a study of T cells in Graves' hyperthyroidism and ophthalmopathy.

The material sequenced was peripheral blood mononuclear cells (PBMCs), taken at new diagnosis, from a patient treated with antithyroid drugs. The receptors shown here come from a woman aged 50 to 60 with Graves disease.

Many counts were recorded for this clonotype. This CDR3 reads CASSLAVNYGYTF. CDR3 coding DNA: TGTGCCAGCAGTCTGGCGGTTAACTATGGCTACACCTTC. The chain has TRBV12-3 or TRBV12-4 and TRBJ1-2; D not certain. The CDR3 consists of 13 residues. With 5 bases removed from V and 1 base from J, the gap between germline ends came to 8 bases.

This clonotype was counted a few times. The chain carries TRBV5-1 and TRBJ2-2, with D hard to call. V was clipped by 2 bases and J by 5 bases, with 13 bases between them. The CDR3 runs to 15 residues. Germline V gives CDR1 SGHRS, CDR2 YFSETQ. The CDR3 coding sequence is TGCGCCAGCAGCTTCTCCTTGCCACCGACCGGGGAGCTGTTTTTT. Protein product: CASSFSLPPTGELFF.

This clonotype was seen ten or more times. The chain joins TRBV2 to TRBJ2-7, with TRBD2 matching over 9 bases. V lost 3 bases to trimming and J lost 4 bases; unmatched junction nucleotides: 7. The germline V gene encodes CDR1 SNHLY and CDR2 FYNNEI. CDR3 length equals 15 residues. CDR3 bases: TGTGCCAGCAGTGATAGTATAGCGGGGGAGTACGAGCAGTACTTC. It is translated as CASSDSIAGEYEQYF.

This clonotype was seen a few times. The J gene is TRBJ2-1, the V gene TRBV5-1; 14 bases agree with TRBD2. V was clipped by 0 bases and J by 5 bases; unmatched bases: 13. Germline-derived CDR1 and CDR2 are SGHRS and YFSETQ. The CDR3 is 20 amino acids. CDR3 amino acids: CASSLEGPGLAGGRHNEQFF. In DNA, the CDR3 is TGCGCCAGCAGCTTGGAGGGGCCAGGACTAGCGGGAGGTAGACACAATGAGCAGTTCTTC.